The 15 T cell receptor beta chains below all came from one sample that was sequenced in a study of control samples from healthy donors and cancer patients. Only in-frame clones appear in the TCRdb table, and some are missing; sequencing was by immunoSEQ multiplex PCR. The sample yields tens of thousands of clones, about nine tenths seen once. Sequencing input: blood. Receptors were obtained from a man aged 50 to 60 in good health.

The J gene is TRBJ2-7, the V gene TRBV11-2, with 8 bases that match TRBD1. V dropped 4 bases and J dropped 0; count of bases not matched to a gene: 8. There are 16 residues in the CDR3. Germline V gene sequence: CDR1 SGHAT, CDR2 FQNNGV. The CDR3, as DNA: TGTGCCAGCAGCTCATCCGGACAGGGATTCTCCTACGAGCAGTACTTC. This translates into CASSSSGQGFSYEQYF. Full variable domain (rest looked up from reference TRBV11-2 and TRBJ2-7): EAGVAQSPRYKIIEKRQSVAFWCNPISGHATLYWYQQILGQGPKLLIQFQNNGVVDDSQLPKDRFSAERLKGVDSTLKIQPAKLEDSAVYLCASSSSGQGFSYEQYFGPGTRLTVT.

The chain links TRBV29-1 to TRBJ2-7; TRBD1 matches at 9 bases. CDR3 size: 14 residues. With V trimmed by 4 bases and J by 6 bases, 10 bases remained unmatched. From germline, CDR1 is SQVTM and CDR2 ANQGSEA. CDR3: CSVAIGTGIIEQYF. The CDR3 DNA reads TGCAGCGTTGCGATCGGGACAGGGATTATCGAGCAGTACTTC.

This clone was recorded once. The chain has TRBV15 and TRBJ2-2; D is ambiguous. This CDR3 is 16 amino acids long. Trimming took off 1 base at V and 0 bases at J, with 9 bases between the two ends. Germline V gene data show CDR1 as LNHNV and CDR2 as YYDKDF (reference sequence). CDR3 coding DNA: TGTGCCACCAGCAGAGGAGGCTCCGCGAACACCGGGGAGCTGTTTTTT. The encoded protein is CATSRGGSANTGELFF. The full variable domain, in which reference TRBV15 and TRBJ2-2 provide the parts outside the CDR3, is DAMVIQNPRYQVTQFGKPVTLSCSQTLNHNVMYWYQQKSSQAPKLLFHYYDKDFNNEADTPDNFQSRRPNTSFCFLDIRSPGLGDTAMYLCATSRGGSANTGELFFGEGSRLTVL.

The gene calls are TRBV5-1 and TRBJ2-3; D unclear. CDR1 is SGHRS, CDR2 YFSETQ, per germline. This CDR3 comprises 14 residues. V lost 0 bases and J lost 2, with 7 bases in between. The CDR3 reads CASSLESFTDTQYF. DNA for the CDR3: TGCGCCAGCAGCTTGGAGAGCTTCACAGATACGCAGTATTTT.

The rearrangement uses TRBV7-2 and TRBJ1-5; D is unresolved. Germline V lookup: CDR1 SGHTA, CDR2 FQGNSA. Trimming stripped 6 bases from V and 7 bases from J, with 13 bases between. The CDR3 totals 13 residues. As DNA, the CDR3 is TGTGCCAGCAGGGATAGGGTTGGCCAGCCCCAGCATTTT. Translating it yields CASRDRVGQPQHF.

The rearrangement uses TRBV11-2 and TRBJ1-3; 10 nucleotides match TRBD1. Germline CDR1 is SGHAT and CDR2 is FQNNGV. This CDR3 has 16 residues. The V segment lost 4 bases and the J segment 0 bases; nucleotides outside the gene matches: 3. CDR3 coding DNA: TGTGCCAGCAGCTGGGGACAGGGGAGCTCTGGAAACACCATATATTTT. Protein sequence: CASSWGQGSSGNTIYF.

This clone occurred once. The V gene is TRBV7-9, the J gene TRBJ1-6; D is undetermined. The CDR3 runs 13 residues. Per germline, CDR1 SEHNR and CDR2 FQNEAQ (reference sequence). Trimming took off 3 bases at V and 4 bases at J, with 4 bases between the two ends. CDR3 residues: CASSLQYNSPLHF. Written as DNA, the CDR3 is TGTGCCAGCAGCTTGCAGTATAATTCACCCCTCCACTTT.

The genes are TRBV6-5 and TRBJ2-2; D gene uncertain. The V end was cut by 7 bases, the J end by 5 bases, with 8 bases between. This CDR3 is built from 12 residues. Germline V gives CDR1 MNHEY, CDR2 SVGAGI. CDR3 nucleotides: TGTGCCAGCACTGGAACAACCGGGGAGCTGTTTTTT. It translates to CASTGTTGELFF.

CDR3 sequence (DNA): TGTGCCAGCAGTTACTCGGGCGCGCTTAACTATGGCTACACCTTC. Encoded protein: CASSYSGALNYGYTF. This chain links TRBV6-5 with TRBJ1-2, with D uncertain. V shed 0 bases and J shed 1 base, with 9 bases lying between them. Germline V gives CDR1 MNHEY, CDR2 SVGAGI. This CDR3 has 15 residues.

The J gene is TRBJ1-1, the V gene TRBV6-5; TRBD1 aligns across 9 bases. The germline V gene has CDR1 MNHEY and CDR2 SVGAGI. The V segment lost 4 bases and the J segment 3 bases; nucleotides outside the gene matches: 6. This CDR3 is built from 15 residues. The CDR3 protein is CASSLRGTGHTEAFF. The CDR3, as DNA: TGTGCCAGCAGTTTAAGAGGGACAGGGCACACTGAAGCTTTCTTT.

The chain joins TRBV27 to TRBJ2-1; D not certain. With 3 bases removed from V and 6 bases from J, the gap between germline ends came to 9 bases. Germline V gene lookup returns CDR1 MNHEY and CDR2 SMNVEV (reference sequence). This CDR3 contains 13 residues. The CDR3 DNA reads as TGTGCCAGCAGTTTTGGGGTTGGCAATGAGCAGTTCTTC. Residues: CASSFGVGNEQFF.

The gene calls are TRBV5-1 and TRBJ2-7, with unresolved D. CDR3 length: 14 residues. The germline CDR1 and CDR2 sequences are SGHRS and YFSETQ. V was shortened by 0 bases and J by 0 bases, with 7 bases between the two germline ends. The CDR3 region has the DNA TGCGCCAGCAGCTTGGCCGTACACTCCTACGAGCAGTACTTC. Protein product: CASSLAVHSYEQYF.

This chain joins TRBV24-1 and TRBJ2-3, with a possible D match to TRBD1 (6 bases). Germline CDR1 KGHDR, CDR2 SFDVKD. The CDR3 consists of 14 residues. Trimming pared 4 bases from V and 3 bases from J, leaving 10 bases between. CDR3: CATSEQGKTDTQYF. CDR3 sequence (DNA): TGTGCCACCAGTGAACAGGGTAAGACAGATACGCAGTATTTT.

V and J are TRBV24-1 and TRBJ2-5; 11 nucleotides agree with TRBD2. Germline V gives CDR1 KGHDR, CDR2 SFDVKD. The CDR3 runs 19 residues. Trimming at V came to 3 bases and at J to 1 base, leaving 12 bases not matched to a gene. The CDR3 here is CATSDRSGTSGRPQETQYF. As DNA, the CDR3 is TGTGCCACCAGTGATCGTTCCGGGACTAGCGGACGTCCCCAAGAGACCCAGTACTTC.

The rearrangement uses TRBV6-5 and TRBJ1-1; D unclear. The CDR3 loop spans 14 amino acids. V was clipped by 5 bases and J by 11 bases, with 21 bases between them. Germline V gene lookup returns CDR1 MNHEY and CDR2 SVGAGI. CDR3 in amino acids: CASSPRERTVEAFF. CDR3 DNA: TGTGCCAGCAGTCCTAGGGAGAGGACCGTTGAGGCTTTCTTT.